These 17 T cell receptor beta chains came from one sample sequenced in a study of cytomegalovirus exposure and HLA in healthy donors. Researchers ran the PCR with 60 Vbeta and 13 Jbeta primers. Sequenced by immunoSEQ multiplex PCR; TCRdb stores in-frame clones only, minus some. The ten top clones account for around 0.8%, within a sample of 150,000 to 200,000 clones. What was sequenced was PBMCs. Receptors were obtained from a woman between 18 and 29 years old in good health and CMV-seropositive.

The chain combines TRBV18 with TRBJ1-1; 9 bases map to TRBD1. V gave up 3 bases and J gave up 0 bases; unmatched junction bases: 2. Germline values: CDR1 KGHSH, CDR2 LQKENI. The CDR3 contains 15 residues. DNA of the CDR3: TGTGCCAGCTCACCTGGACAGGGGATGAACACTGAAGCTTTCTTT. Its protein product is CASSPGQGMNTEAFF.

The genes are TRBV30 and TRBJ1-4; D may be TRBD1 (6 bases). CDR3 size: 14 residues. Trimming took 5 bases from V and 5 from J, leaving 15 bases between them. Germline CDR1 is GTSNPN and CDR2 is SVGIG (reference sequence). DNA for the CDR3: TGTGCCTGGGACACAGGGAGGGGGAATGAAAAACTGTTTTTT. As protein: CAWDTGRGNEKLFF.

The rearrangement joins TRBV5-6 to TRBJ1-6; D uncertain. Germline V gives CDR1 SGHDT, CDR2 YYEEEE. The CDR3 covers 14 residues. Trimming removed 0 bases at V and 7 bases at J, with 8 bases between. CDR3 DNA: TGTGCCAGCAGCTTGGGTGGAGGGAATTCACCCCTCCACTTT. This encodes CASSLGGGNSPLHF.

This chain joins TRBV12-5 and TRBJ2-7; possible D gene TRBD1, 5 bases. The CDR3 is 13 residues long. The V gene's germline CDR1 is LGHNT and CDR2 FRNRAP. The germline V and J ends were trimmed by 0 bases and 5 bases, with 8 bases remaining between them. In DNA, the CDR3 is TGTGCTAGTGGTTTGGTACCCAGGGACGAGCAGTACTTC. Protein sequence: CASGLVPRDEQYF. Drawing the rest from reference TRBV12-5 and TRBJ2-7, the complete variable domain is DARVTQTPRHKVTEMGQEVTMRCQPILGHNTVFWYRQTMMQGLELLAYFRNRAPLDDSGMPKDRFSAEMPDATLATLKIQPSEPRDSAVYFCASGLVPRDEQYFGPGTRLTVT.

This chain joins TRBV5-4 and TRBJ1-1, with D possibly being TRBD1 (5 bases). Between the trimmed V and J ends, which lost 3 bases and 4 bases, there was a span of 13 bases. The CDR3 spans 14 residues. Germline V gives CDR1 SGHNT, CDR2 YYREEE (reference sequence). The CDR3 DNA reads TGTGCCAGCAGCTCAGGGTTTCAGGTCACTGAAGCTTTCTTT. Residues: CASSSGFQVTEAFF.

The J gene is TRBJ2-7, the V gene TRBV25-1, with 13 bases fitting TRBD2. V gave up 3 bases and J gave up 4 bases; unmatched junction bases: 3. This CDR3 is built from 15 residues. Per germline, CDR1 MGHDK and CDR2 SYGVNS. The CDR3 loop reads CASSDAGLAGYEQYF. The CDR3 bases are TGTGCCAGCAGTGACGCGGGACTAGCGGGGTACGAGCAGTACTTC.

The chain recombines TRBV19 with TRBJ1-5; no reliable D call. The CDR3 is 13 amino acids. V lost 5 bases and J 4 bases, leaving 9 bases between the germline ends. Germline-derived CDR1 and CDR2 are LNHDA and SQIVND (reference sequence). CDR3 coding DNA: TGTGCCAGTAGTGTGGCAGTAAATCAGCCCCAGCATTTT. As protein: CASSVAVNQPQHF.

This chain links TRBV9 with TRBJ2-1, with 8 bases aligning to TRBD2. The ends lost 3 bases at V and 5 bases at J; junction bases unmatched: 4. The CDR3 sequence is 14 residues long. Germline CDR1 SGDLS, CDR2 YYNGEE. The DNA for the CDR3 is TGTGCCAGCAGCGATAGCGGGGTCGACAATGAGCAGTTCTTC. Its protein product is CASSDSGVDNEQFF. Complete variable domain (other parts from reference TRBV9 and TRBJ2-1): DSGVTQTPKHLITATGQRVTLRCSPRSGDLSVYWYQQSLDQGLQFLIQYYNGEERAKGNILERFSAQQFPDLHSELNLSSLELGDSALYFCASSDSGVDNEQFFGPGTRLTVL.

The V call is TRBV7-2, the J call TRBJ1-2; D remains unclear. Germline V lookup: CDR1 SGHTA, CDR2 FQGNSA. The CDR3 sequence is 13 residues long. The germline V and J ends were trimmed by 1 base and 5 bases, with 8 bases remaining between them. The CDR3 sequence: CASSLVIQYGYTF. The CDR3 DNA reads as TGTGCCAGCAGCTTAGTTATACAGTATGGCTACACCTTC.

V and J are TRBV2 and TRBJ2-2; perhaps TRBD1 as D (6 bases). V was cut by 7 bases and J by 3 bases, with 15 bases left in between. Germline CDR1 and CDR2: SNHLY and FYNNEI. The CDR3 is 15 amino acids. The CDR3: CASKGGGSYTGELFF. Here the CDR3 DNA reads TGTGCCAGCAAGGGTGGGGGCAGCTACACCGGGGAGCTGTTTTTT.

The chain employs TRBV6-1 and TRBJ2-7, with D possibly being TRBD1 (6 bases). Germline values: CDR1 MNHNS, CDR2 SASEGT. This CDR3 comprises 15 residues. With 2 bases removed from V and 9 bases from J, the gap between germline ends came to 20 bases. CDR3 sequence (DNA): TGTGCCAGCAGTGAAATCTCCCAGGGGAGCCGAAGGCAGTACTTC. This codes for CASSEISQGSRRQYF.

The chain carries TRBV5-1 and TRBJ2-1; D not resolved. V was trimmed by 4 bases and J by 8 bases, leaving 13 bases between them. From germline, CDR1 is SGHRS and CDR2 YFSETQ. This CDR3 region has 13 residues. The DNA of the CDR3 is TGCGCCAGCAGCCCCCAGAGAGGCGATGAGCAGTTCTTC. It encodes CASSPQRGDEQFF.

Turning to this clone: The junction does not match germline at one end; this may be a read error. The chain couples TRBV5-1 to TRBJ1-2, with a weak D call TRBD1 (6 bases). CDR3 size: 15 residues. The germline V gene has CDR1 SGHRS and CDR2 YFSETQ. The CDR3 loop reads CVSSLGQGRGYGYTF. The DNA for the CDR3 is TGCGTCAGCAGCTTGGGGCAGGGGAGAGGCTATGGCTACACCTTC.

The chain uses TRBV5-6 and TRBJ2-5, with 13 bases lining up with TRBD2. The CDR3 length is 18 residues. Unmatched junction bases numbered 11, after V lost 5 bases and J lost 1 base. Germline assignment: CDR1 SGHDT and CDR2 YYEEEE. CDR3 sequence reads: CASRGGTSGALRQETQYF. The CDR3 nucleotides are TGTGCCAGCAGGGGAGGGACTAGCGGGGCACTCCGCCAAGAGACCCAGTACTTC. The complete variable domain, with remaining parts taken from reference TRBV5-6 and TRBJ2-5, reads DAGVTQSPTHLIKTRGQQVTLRCSPKSGHDTVSWYQQALGQGPQFIFQYYEEEERQRGNFPDRFSGHQFPNYSSELNVNALLLGDSALYLCASRGGTSGALRQETQYFGPGTRLLVL.

The chain employs TRBV27 and TRBJ1-2; D ambiguous. The V end lost 3 bases, the J end lost 5 bases, and 19 bases lay between the germline ends. Germline V gene data show CDR1 as MNHEY and CDR2 as SMNVEV (reference sequence). The CDR3 runs 16 residues. CDR3 DNA sequence: TGTGCCAGCAGTTTTTCTGGCGGCCGAGGTAGATATGGCTACACCTTC. Protein sequence: CASSFSGGRGRYGYTF.

The chain uses TRBV30 and TRBJ2-3, with D possibly being TRBD1 (5 bases). Germline V CDR1 and CDR2: GTSNPN, SVGIG (reference sequence). Trimming cost V 3 bases and J 4 bases, with 20 bases left between them. The length of the CDR3 is 16 residues. This chain's CDR3 is CAWRDTVRGPSDTQYF. DNA of the CDR3: TGTGCCTGGAGGGACACAGTTAGGGGTCCCTCAGATACGCAGTATTTT.

V gene TRBV6-5 combines with J gene TRBJ1-1; D gene uncertain. Deletions cut 0 bases from V and 2 bases from J, with 7 bases between. The germline gives CDR1 MNHEY, CDR2 SVGAGI. This CDR3 spans 14 amino acids. CDR3 sequence (DNA): TGTGCCAGCAGTTACTCTTCCCTAAACACTGAAGCTTTCTTT. Translated: CASSYSSLNTEAFF.